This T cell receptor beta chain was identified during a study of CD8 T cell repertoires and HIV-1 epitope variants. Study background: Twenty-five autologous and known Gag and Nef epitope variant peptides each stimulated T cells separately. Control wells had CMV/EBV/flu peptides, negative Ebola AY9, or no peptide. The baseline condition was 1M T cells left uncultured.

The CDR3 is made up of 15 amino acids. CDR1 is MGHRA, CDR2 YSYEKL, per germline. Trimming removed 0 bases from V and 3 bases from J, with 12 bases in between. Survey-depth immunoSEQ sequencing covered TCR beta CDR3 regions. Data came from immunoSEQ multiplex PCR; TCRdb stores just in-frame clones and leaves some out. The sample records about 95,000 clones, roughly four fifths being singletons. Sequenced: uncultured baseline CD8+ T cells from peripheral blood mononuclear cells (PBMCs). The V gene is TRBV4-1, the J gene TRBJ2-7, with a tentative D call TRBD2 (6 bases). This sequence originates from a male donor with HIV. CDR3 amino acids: CASSQDWQGGYEQYF. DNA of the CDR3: TGCGCCAGCAGCCAAGATTGGCAGGGAGGCTACGAGCAGTACTTC.